This T cell receptor beta chain was recorded in a study of OX40 agonist ivuxolimab in advanced cancers. For the study at large: Of the participants, under 50% had some prior anti-PD-1, anti-PD-L1 or anti-CTLA-4 therapy, which was allowed. Study results and caveats: Clonal expansion among partial responders at 0.1-3.0 mg/kg ranked near the lowest.

Sequenced by immunoSEQ multiplex PCR; TCRdb stores in-frame clones only, minus some. The sample has fewer than 60,000 clones; about nine tenths are singletons. Trimming removed 5 bases at V and 7 bases at J, with 15 bases between. The CDR3 is 13 residues long. CDR1 is SEHNR and CDR2 is FQNEAQ in the germline V gene (reference sequence). A note on this clone: Antigen unknown.

The sequence was collected from an adult with an advanced solid tumor such as melanoma, head and neck, liver or kidney cancer. This specimen was CD4+ or CD8+ T cells sorted from blood, taken in a trial of the OX40 agonist ivuxolimab. The chain links TRBV7-9 to TRBJ2-7; D call uncertain. CDR3 region: CASSPVGATEQYF. The DNA of the CDR3 is TGTGCCAGCAGCCCCGTTGGCGCAACTGAGCAGTACTTC.